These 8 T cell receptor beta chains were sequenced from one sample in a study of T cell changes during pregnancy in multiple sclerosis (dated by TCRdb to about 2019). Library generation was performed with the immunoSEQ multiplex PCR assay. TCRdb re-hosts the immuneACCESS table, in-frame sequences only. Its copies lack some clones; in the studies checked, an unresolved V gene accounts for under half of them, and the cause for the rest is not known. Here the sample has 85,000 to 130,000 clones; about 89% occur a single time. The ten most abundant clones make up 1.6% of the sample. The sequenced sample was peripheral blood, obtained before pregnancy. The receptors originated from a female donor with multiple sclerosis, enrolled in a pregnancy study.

This CDR3 reads CASSQSGGVVSYEQYF. CDR3 bases: TGCGCCAGCAGCCAATCAGGGGGTGTTGTATCCTACGAGCAGTACTTC. The chain uses TRBV4-1 and TRBJ2-7, with 7 bases lining up with TRBD1. The CDR3 spans 16 residues. CDR1 and CDR2 (germline): MGHRA, YSYEKL. Trimming cost V 2 bases and J 1 base; bases outside gene matches: 8.

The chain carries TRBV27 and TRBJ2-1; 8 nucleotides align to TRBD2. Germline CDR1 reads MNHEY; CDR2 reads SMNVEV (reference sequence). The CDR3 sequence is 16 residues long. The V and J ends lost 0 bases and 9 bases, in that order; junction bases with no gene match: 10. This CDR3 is CASSLSGLVSFSEQFF. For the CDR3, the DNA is TGTGCCAGCAGTTTATCGGGACTAGTCTCGTTCAGTGAGCAGTTCTTC.

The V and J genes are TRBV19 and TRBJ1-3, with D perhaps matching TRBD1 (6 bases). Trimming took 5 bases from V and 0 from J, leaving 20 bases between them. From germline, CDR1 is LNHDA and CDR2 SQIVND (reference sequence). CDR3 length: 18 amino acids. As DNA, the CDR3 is TGTGCCAGTAGTGAATCCGGGACACTCATCAGCTCTGGAAACACCATATATTTT. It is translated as CASSESGTLISSGNTIYF.

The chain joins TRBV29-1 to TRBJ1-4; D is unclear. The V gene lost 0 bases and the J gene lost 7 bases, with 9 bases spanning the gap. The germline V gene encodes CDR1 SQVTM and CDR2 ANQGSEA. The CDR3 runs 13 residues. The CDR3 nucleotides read TGCAGCGTTGAAGAACCCCGGGGTGAAAAACTGTTTTTT. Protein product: CSVEEPRGEKLFF.

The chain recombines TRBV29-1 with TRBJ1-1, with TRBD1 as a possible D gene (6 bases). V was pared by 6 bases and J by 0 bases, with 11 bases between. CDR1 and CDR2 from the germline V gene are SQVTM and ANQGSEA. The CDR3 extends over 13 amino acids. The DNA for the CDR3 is TGCAGCGTCCAGGGGATAATGAACACTGAAGCTTTCTTT. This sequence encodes CSVQGIMNTEAFF.

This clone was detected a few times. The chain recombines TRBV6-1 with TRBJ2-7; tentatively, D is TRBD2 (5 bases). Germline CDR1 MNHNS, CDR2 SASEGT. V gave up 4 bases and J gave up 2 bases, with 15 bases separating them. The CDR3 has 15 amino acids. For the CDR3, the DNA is TGTGCCAGCAGTGTCTCGACGGACTCTGCCTACGAGCAGTACTTC. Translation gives CASSVSTDSAYEQYF.

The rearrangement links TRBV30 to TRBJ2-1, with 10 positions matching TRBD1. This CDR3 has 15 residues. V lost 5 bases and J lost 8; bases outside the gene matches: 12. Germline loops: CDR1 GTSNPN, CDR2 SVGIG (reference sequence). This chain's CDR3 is CAWGTGTGEEYEQFF. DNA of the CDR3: TGTGCCTGGGGAACCGGGACAGGGGAAGAGTATGAGCAGTTCTTC.

The CDR3 DNA sequence: TGTGCCAGCAGTTTACTCTCCTTTCGGCGCGAGGATTTTGCTCCCTACGAGCAGTACTTC. This encodes CASSLLSFRREDFAPYEQYF. The chain couples TRBV28 to TRBJ2-7; D gene ambiguous. The ends were cut back, 2 bases at V and 2 bases at J, with 28 bases in the middle. Germline lookup yields CDR1 MDHEN and CDR2 SYDVKM. The CDR3 has 20 amino acids.